Below are 8 T cell receptor beta chains sequenced from a single sample in a study of cytomegalovirus exposure and HLA in healthy donors (dated by TCRdb to 2017 to 2019). Libraries came from the immunoSEQ multiplex PCR assay. For the multiplex PCR, a mixture combining 60 forward primers for TCR Vbeta segments and 13 reverse primers for TCR Jbeta segments was used. Sourced from immuneACCESS, this table was stored by TCRdb with only in-frame sequences that have V and J called. A share of the clones is absent; for the studies checked, an unresolved V gene accounts for under half, and the remainder has no known explanation. The sample yields over 85,000 clones; roughly four fifths were counted once. The top ten clonotypes cover 0.57% of the sample. The sequenced sample was PBMCs. These receptors were obtained from a man aged 25-45 years in good health and CMV-seronegative.

The chain joins TRBV6-5 to TRBJ2-1; 10 positions agree with TRBD2. This CDR3 has 15 residues. The germline V gene has CDR1 MNHEY and CDR2 SVGAGI. With V trimmed by 2 bases and J by 10 bases, 8 bases remained unmatched. The CDR3 reads CASSYGLAGDLEQFF. CDR3 sequence (DNA): TGTGCCAGCAGTTACGGCCTAGCGGGGGACCTCGAGCAGTTCTTC.

This sequence joins TRBV6-1 and TRBJ1-4; no clear D. The ends were cut back, 2 bases at V and 0 bases at J, with 10 bases in the middle. CDR3 length equals 16 residues. The germline V gene has CDR1 MNHNS and CDR2 SASEGT. CDR3 residues: CASSEYQAATNEKLFF. Written as DNA, the CDR3 is TGTGCCAGCAGTGAATACCAGGCAGCAACTAATGAAAAACTGTTTTTT.

The J gene is TRBJ2-3, the V gene TRBV5-4; D unresolved. Between the trimmed V and J ends, which lost 0 bases and 3 bases, there was a span of 11 bases. The germline V gene encodes CDR1 SGHNT and CDR2 YYREEE (reference sequence). The CDR3 spans 15 residues. CDR3 protein: CASSLDPPTTDTQYF. The CDR3 DNA reads as TGTGCCAGCAGCTTGGACCCACCAACTACAGATACGCAGTATTTT.

CDR3 residues: CASRKDAGEKLFF. DNA for the CDR3: TGTGCCAGCAGGAAGGACGCGGGGGAAAAACTGTTTTTT. J is TRBJ1-4 and V is TRBV7-2; D gene unclear. V dropped 6 bases and J dropped 8 bases, with 13 bases sitting between them. CDR3 length equals 13 residues. Germline V gene data show CDR1 as SGHTA and CDR2 as FQGNSA.

J is TRBJ2-2 and V is TRBV6-1; D is undetermined. Looked up from germline, CDR1 is MNHNS and CDR2 is SASEGT. There are 12 residues in the CDR3. Trimming took 1 base from V and 7 from J, leaving 4 bases between them. CDR3 coding DNA: TGTGCCAGCAGTGAAGACGGCGGGGAGCTGTTTTTT. Its translation is CASSEDGGELFF.

The chain recombines TRBV5-5 with TRBJ1-2; TRBD1 matches at 8 bases. The CDR3 consists of 14 residues. In germline, CDR1 is SGHKS, CDR2 YYEKEE (reference sequence). J lost 5 bases, V lost 2 bases, and 5 bases had no gene match. The CDR3 reads CASSFRQGSYGYTF. CDR3 sequence (DNA): TGTGCCAGCAGCTTCCGACAGGGGAGTTATGGCTACACCTTC.

In nucleotides, the CDR3 is TGTGCCAGCAGTGAAGCGCTAGGCGGTAACTATGGCTACACCTTC. Its protein is CASSEALGGNYGYTF. The genes are TRBV6-1 and TRBJ1-2; D is unresolved. V lost 0 bases and J lost 1, with 9 bases in between. CDR1 and CDR2 (germline): MNHNS, SASEGT. The length of the CDR3 is 15 residues.

The rearrangement links TRBV7-9 to TRBJ1-1; D unresolved. The CDR3 runs to 11 residues. The V and J ends lost 5 bases and 5 bases respectively, with 6 bases between them. Germline CDR1 SEHNR, CDR2 FQNEAQ (reference sequence). CDR3 sequence: CASSAETEAFF. The CDR3 DNA sequence: TGTGCCAGCAGCGCCGAGACTGAAGCTTTCTTT.